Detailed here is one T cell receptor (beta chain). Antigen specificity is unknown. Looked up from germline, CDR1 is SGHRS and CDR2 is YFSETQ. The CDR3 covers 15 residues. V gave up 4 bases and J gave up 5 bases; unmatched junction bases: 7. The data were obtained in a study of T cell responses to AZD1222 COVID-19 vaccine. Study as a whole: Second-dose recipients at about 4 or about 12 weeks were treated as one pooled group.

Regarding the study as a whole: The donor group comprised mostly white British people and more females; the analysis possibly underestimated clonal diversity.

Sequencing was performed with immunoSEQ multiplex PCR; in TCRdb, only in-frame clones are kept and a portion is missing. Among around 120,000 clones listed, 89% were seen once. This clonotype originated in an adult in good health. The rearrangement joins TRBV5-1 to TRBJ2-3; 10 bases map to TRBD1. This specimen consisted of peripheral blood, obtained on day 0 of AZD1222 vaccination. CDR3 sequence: CASSSGTGAIDTQYF. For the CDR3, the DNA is TGCGCCAGCAGCAGCGGGACAGGGGCGATAGATACGCAGTATTTT.